The clone carrying this T cell receptor beta chain was detected many times. What it binds is not known. This entry is derived from a study of response to subunit inactivated influenza vaccine. TCRdb re-analysed the RT-PCR reads in MiXCR, keeping a single row per CDR3 protein. In the table there are under 500,000 distinct CDR3 sequences, approximately 11% of which are singletons. CDR1 LGHDT and CDR2 YNNKEL come from the germline V gene (reference sequence). The CDR3 length is 15 residues. Trimming at V came to 5 bases and at J to 2 bases, leaving 7 bases not matched to a gene. General observations from the study: It was suggested by the authors that few new T cells are recruited by each seasonal influenza vaccination.

Here the sequenced sample was PBMCs from blood, taken roughly 45 days after vaccination. The rearrangement uses TRBV3-1 and TRBJ2-7, with TRBD2 matching over 9 bases. This TCR was recovered from a man in his fifties or sixties who received an inactivated influenza vaccine. For the CDR3, the DNA is TGTGCCAGCAGCGCTGGACTAGCGCACACCTACGAGCAGTACTTC. This encodes CASSAGLAHTYEQYF.